The 17 T cell receptor beta chains below all came from one sample that was sequenced in a study of cytomegalovirus exposure and HLA in healthy donors. Primers included in the PCR were 60 Vbeta and 13 Jbeta primers. The protocol was immunoSEQ multiplex PCR, while the TCRdb copy is restricted to in-frame clones and leaves out a portion. The data contain roughly 170,000 clones, around 77% of them singletons. The sequenced sample was PBMCs. All receptors come from a woman under 40 in good health and CMV-seronegative.

J is TRBJ2-3 and V is TRBV28; TRBD1 is a possible D gene (6 bases). V was trimmed by 2 bases and J by 2 bases, leaving 8 bases between them. The germline CDR1 and CDR2 sequences are MDHEN and SYDVKM. The CDR3 runs 14 residues. DNA of the CDR3: TGTGCCAGCAGTTTACCGGGACACACAGATACGCAGTATTTT. It yields the protein CASSLPGHTDTQYF.

The chain joins TRBV5-1 to TRBJ2-1; TRBD2 might be the D (5 bases). V was cut by 5 bases and J by 7 bases, with 13 bases left in between. This CDR3 contains 13 residues. CDR1 and CDR2 (germline): SGHRS, YFSETQ. The CDR3 sequence is CASSIGGVNEQFF. The CDR3 nucleotides read TGCGCCAGCAGTATTGGAGGTGTAAATGAGCAGTTCTTC.

The rearrangement links TRBV9 to TRBJ2-7, with D possibly being TRBD1 (7 bases). This CDR3 is built from 15 residues. Deletions cut 0 bases from V and 4 bases from J, with 14 bases between. Per the germline V gene, CDR1 is SGDLS and CDR2 is YYNGEE. The chain's CDR3 is CASSVEEGAGYEQYF. CDR3 nucleotides: TGTGCCAGCAGCGTAGAAGAGGGGGCGGGGTACGAGCAGTACTTC.

V gene TRBV9 combines with J gene TRBJ2-4; a possible D gene is TRBD2 (6 bases). CDR1 and CDR2 from the germline V gene are SGDLS and YYNGEE. V lost 4 bases, J lost 15 bases, and 23 bases lay in between. This CDR3 is built from 14 residues. CDR3 in amino acids: CASSPEGIGGPWYF. The CDR3, as DNA: TGTGCCAGCAGCCCCGAGGGGATTGGAGGGCCATGGTACTTC.

The rearrangement joins TRBV5-6 to TRBJ2-2, with unresolved D. V was shortened by 4 bases and J by 6 bases, with 7 bases between the two germline ends. Germline-derived CDR1 and CDR2 are SGHDT and YYEEEE. This CDR3 has 12 amino acids. CDR3 DNA sequence: TGTGCCAGCAGCCCGCCGGCCGGGGAGCTGTTTTTT. This gives the protein CASSPPAGELFF.

The chain couples TRBV7-9 to TRBJ2-5; 9 bases align to TRBD1. The CDR3 covers 18 residues. V shed 3 bases and J 5 bases; nucleotides not matched to a gene: 16. Germline CDR1 and CDR2: SEHNR and FQNEAQ (reference sequence). CDR3 DNA: TGTGCCAGCAGCTTCAACACTAGGGGACAGGGATTTTTGGAGACCCAGTACTTC. Its translation: CASSFNTRGQGFLETQYF.

The chain recombines TRBV7-2 with TRBJ1-4; no clear D gene. The CDR3 length is 15 residues. Trimming pared 5 bases from V and 5 bases from J, leaving 15 bases between. Germline CDR1 and CDR2: SGHTA and FQGNSA. The CDR3 DNA is TGTGCCAGCAGCCCTCGCAGGCATTCGAATGAAAAACTGTTTTTT. Protein product: CASSPRRHSNEKLFF.

J is TRBJ2-1 and V is TRBV7-9, with D tentatively TRBD1 (6 bases). V lost 6 bases to trimming and J lost 0 bases, with 15 bases between them. CDR3 length: 16 amino acids. Germline V gives CDR1 SEHNR, CDR2 FQNEAQ (reference sequence). The CDR3 coding sequence is TGTGCCAGCAGTTCAGGACAGAGACCCTCCTACAATGAGCAGTTCTTC. This translates into CASSSGQRPSYNEQFF.

The chain joins TRBV14 to TRBJ2-3, with TRBD2 matching over 9 bases. Germline loops: CDR1 SGHDN, CDR2 FVKESK. The CDR3 totals 15 residues. With V trimmed by 4 bases and J by 3 bases, 5 bases remained unmatched. The CDR3 loop is CASSLGTSFTDTQYF. DNA for the CDR3: TGTGCCAGCAGCCTAGGGACTAGCTTTACAGATACGCAGTATTTT.

On this clone itself: The junction departs from germline at one end; a sequencing error may be responsible. The chain uses TRBV5-6 and TRBJ2-1; TRBD1 might be the D (5 bases). The CDR3 runs to 14 residues. Germline CDR1 reads SGHDT; CDR2 reads YYEEEE. In DNA, the CDR3 is TGTGCCAGCAGCATGGGGTTGGATCAGGGTTTCTCTCTCTTC. This translates into CASSMGLDQGFSLF.

In its sample, this clone was seen a few times. The V and J genes are TRBV30 and TRBJ2-5; perhaps TRBD1 as D (6 bases). Matching the DNA end better, TRBJ2-7 makes the J call doubtful. Germline CDR1 GTSNPN, CDR2 SVGIG (reference sequence). CDR3 length: 13 amino acids. CDR3 nucleotide sequence: TGTGCCTGGAGTGTTCGGGACAACTACGAGCAGTACTTC. Amino acid sequence: CAWSVRDNYEQYF.

This clone was picked up one time. V is TRBV19 and J is TRBJ2-1, with D possibly TRBD1 on 6 matching bases. Deletions cut 3 bases from V and 3 bases from J, with 12 bases between. The CDR3 extends over 15 amino acids. The germline CDR1 and CDR2 sequences are LNHDA and SQIVND (reference sequence). In DNA, the CDR3 is TGTGCCAGTAGTATTCGGGCGACAGGCTACAATGAGCAGTTCTTC. Amino acids: CASSIRATGYNEQFF.

The chain joins TRBV19 to TRBJ1-5; 8 nucleotides line up with TRBD1. Losses at the gene ends were 4 bases for V and 6 bases for J; bases not matched to a gene: 11. Germline V CDR1 and CDR2: LNHDA, SQIVND (reference sequence). The CDR3 is 16 residues long. The CDR3 DNA follows: TGTGCCAGTAGTACTCCGCGGACAGGGACGCGTCAGCCCCAGCATTTT. Its translation: CASSTPRTGTRQPQHF.

The chain employs TRBV4-3 and TRBJ1-1; D ambiguous. CDR3 length equals 14 residues. Trimming removed 0 bases at V and 1 base at J, with 6 bases between. Germline CDR1 is LGHNA and CDR2 is YSLEER. The CDR3 DNA sequence: TGCGCCAGCAGCCAAGATAGATGGAACACTGAAGCTTTCTTT. It yields the protein CASSQDRWNTEAFF.

This chain uses TRBV5-5 with TRBJ2-3; TRBD1 matches 9 bases. Unmatched junction bases numbered 11, after V lost 4 bases and J lost 2 bases. This CDR3 region has 17 residues. Germline V gene data show CDR1 as SGHKS and CDR2 as YYEKEE (reference sequence). The CDR3 DNA is TGTGCCAGCAGCATAGCAGGGACAGGGATACCCACAGATACGCAGTATTTT. Its translation: CASSIAGTGIPTDTQYF.

This chain connects TRBV7-2 to TRBJ1-5; TRBD1 might be the D (6 bases). The CDR3 extends over 17 amino acids. Trimming pared 1 base from V and 0 bases from J, leaving 13 bases between. CDR1 is SGHTA, CDR2 FQGNSA, per germline. The CDR3 bases are TGTGCCAGCAGCTTAGTTCCAGGGGATTATAGCAATCAGCCCCAGCATTTT. Translation gives CASSLVPGDYSNQPQHF.

The chain employs TRBV7-2 and TRBJ2-1; TRBD1 might be the D (7 bases). The germline CDR1 and CDR2 sequences are SGHTA and FQGNSA. Trimming took off 5 bases at V and 1 base at J, with 18 bases between the two ends. The length of the CDR3 is 17 residues. The CDR3 protein is CASSAGGTSPSYNEQFF. In nucleotides, the CDR3 is TGTGCCAGCAGCGCAGGGGGGACTTCCCCTTCCTACAATGAGCAGTTCTTC.